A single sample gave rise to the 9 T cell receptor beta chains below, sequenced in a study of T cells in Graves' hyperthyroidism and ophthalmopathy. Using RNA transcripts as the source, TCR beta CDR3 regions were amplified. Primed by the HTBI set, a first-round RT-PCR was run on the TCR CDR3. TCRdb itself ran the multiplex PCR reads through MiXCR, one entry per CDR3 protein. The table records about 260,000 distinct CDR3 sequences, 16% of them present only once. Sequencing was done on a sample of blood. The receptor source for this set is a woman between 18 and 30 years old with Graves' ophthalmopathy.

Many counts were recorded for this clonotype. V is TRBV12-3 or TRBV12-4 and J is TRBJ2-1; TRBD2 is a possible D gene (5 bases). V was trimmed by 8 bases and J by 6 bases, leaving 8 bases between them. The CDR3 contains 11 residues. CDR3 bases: TGTGCCAGCCGGAGCGGCAATGAGCAGTTCTTC. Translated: CASRSGNEQFF.

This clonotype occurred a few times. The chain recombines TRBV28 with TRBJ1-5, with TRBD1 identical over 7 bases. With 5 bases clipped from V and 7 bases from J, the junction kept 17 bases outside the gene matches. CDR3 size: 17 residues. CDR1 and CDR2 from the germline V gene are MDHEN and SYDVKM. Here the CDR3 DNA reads TGTGCCAGCAGTGGGGGCGGGGCAGGGGGAAGTCGGCAGCCCCAGCATTTT. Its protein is CASSGGGAGGSRQPQHF.

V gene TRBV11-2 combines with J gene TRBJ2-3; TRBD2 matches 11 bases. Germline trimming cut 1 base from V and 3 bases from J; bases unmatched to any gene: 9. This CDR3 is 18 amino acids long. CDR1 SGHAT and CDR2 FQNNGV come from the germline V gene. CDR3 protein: CASSLVWSSGGTTDTQYF. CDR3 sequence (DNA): TGTGCCAGCAGCTTAGTTTGGTCTAGCGGGGGGACGACAGATACGCAGTATTTT.

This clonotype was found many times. The CDR3: CAWSVDEFRYTF. The CDR3 nucleotides are TGTGCCTGGAGTGTCGACGAGTTCCGCTACACCTTC. V is TRBV30 and J is TRBJ1-2; no clear D gene. The germline V gene encodes CDR1 GTSNPN and CDR2 SVGIG (reference sequence). CDR3 length equals 12 residues. Between the trimmed V and J ends, which lost 0 bases and 9 bases, there was a span of 11 bases.

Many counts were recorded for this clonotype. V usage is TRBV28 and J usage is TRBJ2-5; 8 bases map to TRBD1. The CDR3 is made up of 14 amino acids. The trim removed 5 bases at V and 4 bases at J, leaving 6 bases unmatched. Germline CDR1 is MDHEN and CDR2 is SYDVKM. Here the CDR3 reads CASSRGQGRETQYF. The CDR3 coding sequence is TGTGCCAGCAGTCGCGGACAGGGCCGAGAGACCCAGTACTTC.

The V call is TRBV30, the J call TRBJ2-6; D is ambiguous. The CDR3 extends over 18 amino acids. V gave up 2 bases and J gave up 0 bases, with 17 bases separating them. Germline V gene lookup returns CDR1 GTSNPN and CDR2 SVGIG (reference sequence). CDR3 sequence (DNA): TGTGCCTGGAGTAGGACGGATTATGCCCTCTCTGGGGCCAACGTCCTGACTTTC. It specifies CAWSRTDYALSGANVLTF.

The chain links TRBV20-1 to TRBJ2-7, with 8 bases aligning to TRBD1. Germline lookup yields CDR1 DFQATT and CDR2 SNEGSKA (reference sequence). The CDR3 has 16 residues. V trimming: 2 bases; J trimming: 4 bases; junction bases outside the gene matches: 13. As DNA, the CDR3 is TGCAGTGCTAGATACCCCCCCGACAGGGGTGGGTACGAGCAGTACTTC. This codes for CSARYPPDRGGYEQYF.

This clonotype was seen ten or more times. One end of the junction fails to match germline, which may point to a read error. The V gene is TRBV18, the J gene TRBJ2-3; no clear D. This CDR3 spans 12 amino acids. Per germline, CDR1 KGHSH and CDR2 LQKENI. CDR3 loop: CAGSPPSDTQYF. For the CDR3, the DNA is TGTGCCGGCTCACCACCTTCAGATACGCAGTATTTT.

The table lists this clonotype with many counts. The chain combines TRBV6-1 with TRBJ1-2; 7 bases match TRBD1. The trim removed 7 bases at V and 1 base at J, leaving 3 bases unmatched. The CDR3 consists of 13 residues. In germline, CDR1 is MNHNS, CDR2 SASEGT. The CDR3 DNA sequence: TGTGCCAGCAAGACAGGGAGTAACTATGGCTACACCTTC. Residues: CASKTGSNYGYTF.